The rows below give T cell receptor beta chains drawn from one sample of a study of blood T cell repertoires in COVID-19. The table came from immunoSEQ multiplex PCR; TCRdb's copy has only in-frame clones and leaves some out. The sample records more than 120,000 clones, 84% being singletons. The sequencing input was PBMCs or T cells enriched from blood (not recorded which). Receptor source: a man over 45 in a cohort exposed to, infected with or recovered from COVID-19 (not recorded which). CDR3s include the opening cysteine and the closing phenylalanine or tryptophan. A D gene is named only where the DNA matches it firmly. Expanded clones are given a class, and other clones once, few, many or no size at all.

DNA,CDR3,J,V,size,D
TGTGCCAGCAGCTTGGGTCAGACAGGGAACAATGAGCAGTTCTTC,CASSLGQTGNNEQFF,TRBJ2-1,TRBV5-6,.,TRBD1
TGTGCCAGCAGTTTAGCCAGCGCAACTAATGAAAAACTGTTTTTT,CASSLASATNEKLFF,TRBJ1-4,TRBV28,.,.
TGTGCCAGTAGCTATCAAACTAGCGGGGGGATTTACGAGCAGTACTTC,CASSYQTSGGIYEQYF,TRBJ2-7,TRBV19,once,TRBD2
TGCAGCGTTGAGAAGAACAGTCTAAACACAGATACGCAGTATTTT,CSVEKNSLNTDTQYF,TRBJ2-3,TRBV29-1,.,.
TGCGCCAGCAGCCAAGCCCGGGAGCGGAATGAGCAGTTCTTC,CASSQARERNEQFF,TRBJ2-1,TRBV4-1,once,.
TGTGCCATCTCAAGGAGACTAGCGGGAGGTGGAGCCTACAATGAGCAGTTCTTC,CAISRRLAGGGAYNEQFF,TRBJ2-1,TRBV2,.,TRBD2
TGTGCCAGCAGCCCCAAGCGTGATAGCGGGGTCACCGGGGAGCTGTTTTTT,CASSPKRDSGVTGELFF,TRBJ2-2,TRBV7-6,few,TRBD2
TGTGCCAGCAGCCCCCCGGGGGGCGTCTATGGCTACACCTTC,CASSPPGGVYGYTF,TRBJ1-2,TRBV6-5,.,.
TGCGCCAGCGCGCATGAAGCGGGAGGTCCCTACGAGCAGTACTTC,CASAHEAGGPYEQYF,TRBJ2-7,TRBV5-1,.,TRBD2
TGTGCCAGCAGCCGGGAACAGAGTTACTACAATCAGCCCCAGCATTTT,CASSREQSYYNQPQHF,TRBJ1-5,TRBV28,.,.
TGTGCCAGCAGCGGCGGAGCCTCCTACGAGCAGTACTTC,CASSGGASYEQYF,TRBJ2-7,TRBV9,.,.
TGTGCCAGCGGGGGGGCAGGGCAGCCCCAGCATTTT,CASGGAGQPQHF,TRBJ1-5,TRBV2,.,.
TGCGCCAGCAGCATGTCAGGGGGAGATCAGCCCCAGCATTTT,CASSMSGGDQPQHF,TRBJ1-5,TRBV5-1,.,TRBD1
TGTGCCAGCGGACGGTCTGGCGGGGGACCGCAAGAGACCCAGTACTTC,CASGRSGGGPQETQYF,TRBJ2-5,TRBV25-1,once,TRBD2